This entry lists 7 T cell receptor beta chains sequenced from one sample in a study of vaccination effects on CD4 cells after COVID-19. These receptors have no known antigen. ViraFEST expansion of antigen-specific CD4+ T cells with viral peptide pools preceded sequencing. Following 10 days of culture, CD4+ T cells were isolated. Assay: immunoSEQ multiplex PCR; the TCRdb copy retains only in-frame clones and omits some. Altogether tens of thousands of clones are present, around 76% being singletons, with the ten largest covering approximately 1.7%. This specimen was CD4+ T cells from PBMCs cultured with HCoV-229E spike peptides, taken before COVID-19 vaccination. The receptor source for this set is a human donor who received a COVID-19 vaccine.

The rearrangement links TRBV24-1 to TRBJ2-5, with 9 bases aligning to TRBD2. The V segment lost 3 bases and the J segment 5 bases; nucleotides outside the gene matches: 3. The CDR3 extends over 14 amino acids. Germline lookup yields CDR1 KGHDR and CDR2 SFDVKD. The CDR3 nucleotides read TGTGCCACCAGTGATCCGCGGGGGGGTGAGACCCAGTACTTC. This translates into CATSDPRGGETQYF.

This clone was detected only once. The chain recombines TRBV6-6 with TRBJ1-1, with a weak D call TRBD1 (5 bases). Germline values: CDR1 MNHNY, CDR2 SVGAGI (reference sequence). Trimming shortened V by 5 bases and J by 4 bases, and 8 bases separated the two germline ends. This CDR3 contains 12 residues. CDR3 nucleotide sequence: TGTGCCAGCAGTGCCACAGGCACTGAAGCTTTCTTT. This translates into CASSATGTEAFF.

This clone occurred a few times. The chain uses TRBV29-1 and TRBJ1-5, with TRBD1 as a possible D gene (5 bases). This CDR3 has 12 amino acids. Trimming cost V 4 bases and J 7 bases, with 11 bases left between them. CDR1 is SQVTM and CDR2 is ANQGSEA in the germline V gene. Written as DNA, the CDR3 is TGCAGCGTTGCTCAGGGTAACCAGCCCCAGCATTTT. As protein: CSVAQGNQPQHF.

This sequence joins TRBV10-1 and TRBJ2-2; perhaps TRBD2 as D (6 bases). From germline, CDR1 is WNHNN and CDR2 SYGVQD (reference sequence). Trimming removed 3 bases at V and 6 bases at J, with 17 bases between. This CDR3 is built from 16 residues. The CDR3 bases are TGCGCCAGCAGTGACGCGGGGCTATACCCCGCCGGGGAGCTGTTTTTT. Encoded protein: CASSDAGLYPAGELFF.

This clone was recorded once. V gene TRBV7-2 combines with J gene TRBJ1-5; D not certain. The CDR3 is 13 amino acids. Per the germline V gene, CDR1 is SGHTA and CDR2 is FQGNSA. V gave up 5 bases and J gave up 2 bases, with 7 bases separating them. DNA for the CDR3: TGTGCCAGCAGCCCCGAAGGCAATCAGCCCCAGCATTTT. Translation gives CASSPEGNQPQHF.

The CDR3 DNA is TGTGCCAGCAGGGACACTAGCGGTTCCTACAATGAGCAGTTCTTC. This sequence encodes CASRDTSGSYNEQFF. The V gene is TRBV2, the J gene TRBJ2-1; 8 bases fit TRBD2. The CDR3 has 15 amino acids. The V and J ends lost 6 bases and 1 base, in that order; junction bases with no gene match: 5. CDR1 is SNHLY and CDR2 is FYNNEI in the germline V gene.

J is TRBJ2-4 and V is TRBV11-1; TRBD1 agrees at 9 bases. The CDR3 has 16 residues. Per germline, CDR1 SGHAT and CDR2 FQDESV (reference sequence). With V trimmed by 2 bases and J by 9 bases, 11 bases remained unmatched. CDR3 residues: CASSLLQDRGSVIQYF. The CDR3 DNA sequence: TGTGCCAGCAGCTTACTCCAGGACAGGGGTTCGGTCATTCAGTACTTC.